The 9 T cell receptor beta chains below come from one sample, sequenced in a study of T cell clusters in autoimmune cytopenias. Some 34,000 genome equivalents of blood DNA were amplified for TRB. TRB rearrangements were amplified by touch-down multiplex PCR with mixed TRB-A/B primers. Reprocessing the multiplex PCR reads, TCRdb reports a single entry for every CDR3 protein and omits DNA. Its listing shows 3,500 or so distinct CDR3 sequences. The sequenced sample was peripheral blood. These receptors were collected from a human donor with an autoimmune cytopenia, with autoimmune hepatitis or in good health (not recorded which).

By frequency, this clonotype is medium-sized. The chain links TRBV30 to TRBJ1-1; TCRdb lists TRBD1, though no DNA is available to test this call. This CDR3 comprises 13 residues. The germline CDR1 and CDR2 sequences are GTSNPN and SVGIG (reference sequence). CDR3: CAWSVRGVGEAFF. Looking up the rest from reference TRBV30 and TRBJ1-1 gives the full variable domain: SQTIHQWPATLVQPVGSPLSLECTVEGTSNPNLYWYRQAAGRGLQLLFYSVGIGQISSEVPQNLSASRPQDRQFILSSKKLLLSDSGFYLCAWSVRGVGEAFFGQGTRLTVV.

V gene TRBV19 combines with J gene TRBJ2-5; TCRdb returns TRBD2, unconfirmable since there is no DNA. CDR3 length equals 16 residues. CDR1 is LNHDA, CDR2 SQIVND, per germline (reference sequence). CDR3 in amino acids: CASSISGGAGGETQYF. Full variable domain (missing parts from reference TRBV19 and TRBJ2-5): DGGITQSPKYLFRKEGQNVTLSCEQNLNHDAMYWYRQDPGQGLRLIYYSQIVNDFQKGDIAEGYSVSREKKESFPLTVTSAQKNPTAFYLCASSISGGAGGETQYFGPGTRLLVL.

The gene calls are TRBV11-3 and TRBJ2-3; as DNA is missing, the TRBD1 call by TCRdb cannot be tested. This CDR3 comprises 13 residues. Per the germline V gene, CDR1 is SGHNT and CDR2 is YENEEA. CDR3 sequence: CASSGGAGDTQYF.

V gene TRBV6-5 combines with J gene TRBJ2-3; as DNA is missing, the TRBD2 call by TCRdb cannot be tested. CDR3 size: 17 residues. Germline V CDR1 and CDR2: MNHEY, SVGAGI. CDR3 protein: CASSPRTSGRATDTQYF.

The gene calls are TRBV4-1 and TRBJ2-7. Germline V lookup: CDR1 MGHRA, CDR2 YSYEKL. The CDR3 is 12 residues long. CDR3 protein: CASSQDEDEQYF.

By frequency, this clonotype registers medium-sized (0.01 to 0.1%). The chain carries TRBV18 and TRBJ1-1; TCRdb's D call of TRBD1 is untestable without DNA. Germline CDR1 reads KGHSH; CDR2 reads LQKENI. The CDR3 is 18 residues long. The CDR3 loop reads CASSPPMGTGAKNTEAFF. The variable domain in full, completed from reference TRBV18 and TRBJ1-1, reads NAGVMQNPRHLVRRRGQEARLRCSPMKGHSHVYWYRQLPEEGLKFMVYLQKENIIDESGMPKERFSAEFPKEGPSILRIQQVVRGDSAAYFCASSPPMGTGAKNTEAFFGQGTRLTVV.

This clonotype is classed as medium-sized (0.01 to 0.1%) by frequency. The chain is built from TRBV7-9 and TRBJ2-7; TCRdb returns TRBD1, unconfirmable since there is no DNA. The CDR3 extends over 12 amino acids. Looked up from germline, CDR1 is SEHNR and CDR2 is FQNEAQ (reference sequence). CDR3 region: CASSFHRGEQYF.

This chain links TRBV4-1 with TRBJ2-7. The CDR3 contains 15 residues. From germline, CDR1 is MGHRA and CDR2 YSYEKL. CDR3 in amino acids: CASSQVHLLSYEQYF.

Frequency places this clonotype as medium-sized. The chain is built from TRBV10-3 and TRBJ2-3; TCRdb gives TRBD1 as the D gene, but with no DNA this cannot be confirmed. Germline lookup yields CDR1 ENHRY and CDR2 SYGVKD. The CDR3 length is 14 residues. The CDR3 here is CAIGPGTGADTQYF.